Below, 10 T cell receptor beta chains from the same sample are listed, as sequenced in a study of blood T cell repertoires in COVID-19. The method was immunoSEQ multiplex PCR; TCRdb's version includes in-frame clones alone and lacks a portion of them. The repertoire holds a few hundred thousand clones, with 89% as singletons. Specimen: peripheral blood. All receptors derive from a woman in her 30s with COVID-19, enrolled during active disease.

The J gene is TRBJ1-2, the V gene TRBV7-9; the D gene is possibly TRBD1 (5 bases). The CDR3 runs to 13 residues. V was shortened by 4 bases and J by 3 bases, with 9 bases between the two germline ends. The V gene's germline CDR1 is SEHNR and CDR2 FQNEAQ (reference sequence). The CDR3 loop reads CASSSGRDYGYTF. CDR3 bases: TGTGCCAGCAGCTCGGGCAGGGACTATGGCTACACCTTC.

This clone was counted a single time. This chain links TRBV6-1 with TRBJ2-1; 8 nucleotides match TRBD1. V was pared by 3 bases and J by 9 bases, with 10 bases of the junction left unmatched. The CDR3 is 15 amino acids. CDR1 is MNHNS, CDR2 SASEGT, per germline. CDR3 loop: CASSDEGQGAREQFF. The CDR3 region has the DNA TGTGCCAGCAGTGACGAGGGTCAGGGGGCGCGTGAGCAGTTCTTC.

The chain couples TRBV5-1 to TRBJ1-4; 7 bases fit TRBD1. Germline V gene data show CDR1 as SGHRS and CDR2 as YFSETQ. The CDR3 has 15 amino acids. V dropped 4 bases and J dropped 6; count of bases not matched to a gene: 9. CDR3 sequence: CASSTTGAEDEKLFF. The CDR3 coding sequence is TGCGCCAGCAGCACCACAGGGGCAGAGGATGAAAAACTGTTTTTT.

The table lists this clone with a count of one. The chain joins TRBV5-4 to TRBJ2-3; TRBD2 matches at 9 bases. CDR1 and CDR2 (germline): SGHNT, YYREEE (reference sequence). This CDR3 has 16 residues. Unmatched junction bases numbered 5, after V lost 2 bases and J lost 1 base. This CDR3 is CASSFRVAGGTDTQYF. DNA of the CDR3: TGTGCCAGCAGCTTTCGGGTAGCGGGGGGCACAGATACGCAGTATTTT. Complete variable domain (other parts from reference TRBV5-4 and TRBJ2-3): ETGVTQSPTHLIKTRGQQVTLRCSSQSGHNTVSWYQQALGQGPQFIFQYYREEENGRGNFPPRFSGLQFPNYSSELNVNALELDDSALYLCASSFRVAGGTDTQYFGPGTRLTVL.

This clone appeared once. This chain uses TRBV4-3 with TRBJ1-1, with D unresolved. Germline CDR1 is LGHNA and CDR2 is YSLEER. Deletions cut 0 bases from V and 2 bases from J, with 4 bases between. This CDR3 has 13 amino acids. CDR3 in amino acids: CASSQDLNTEAFF. CDR3 DNA sequence: TGCGCCAGCAGCCAAGATCTCAACACTGAAGCTTTCTTT.

The V gene is TRBV3-1 (or the pseudogene TRBV3-2), the J gene TRBJ2-3; maybe TRBD1 (5 bases). V dropped 1 base and J dropped 7 bases, with 9 bases sitting between them. The germline V gene has CDR1 LGHDT and CDR2 YNNKEL (reference sequence). CDR3 length equals 13 residues. The CDR3 nucleotides are TGTGCCAGCAGCCAAGGTGCAGGGAATACGCAGTATTTT. Residues: CASSQGAGNTQYF.

The chain couples TRBV5-1 to TRBJ1-1; D perhaps matches TRBD1 (6 bases). Germline V lookup: CDR1 SGHRS, CDR2 YFSETQ. The CDR3 runs 15 residues. Trimming took off 0 bases at V and 5 bases at J, with 14 bases between the two ends. The CDR3 protein is CASSLVRGARTEAFF. The CDR3 bases are TGCGCCAGCAGCTTGGTTCGGGGGGCGAGGACTGAAGCTTTCTTT.

This clone has just one count. The identical CDR3 is also encoded by other nucleotide sequences in the sample. The chain employs TRBV27 and TRBJ2-2; D is undetermined. Looked up from germline, CDR1 is MNHEY and CDR2 is SMNVEV (reference sequence). There are 14 residues in the CDR3. V lost 3 bases and J 3 bases, leaving 8 bases between the germline ends. The CDR3 sequence is CASSFGGYTGELFF. CDR3 nucleotides: TGTGCCAGCAGTTTTGGCGGATACACCGGGGAGCTGTTTTTT.

The chain carries TRBV6-2 or TRBV6-3 and TRBJ2-3; TRBD2 might be the D (6 bases). Trimming took 0 bases from V and 0 from J, leaving 10 bases between them. The CDR3 covers 16 residues. CDR1 and CDR2 from the germline V gene are MNHEY and SVGEGT. CDR3 residues: CASSYSASDSTDTQYF. The DNA for the CDR3 is TGTGCCAGCAGTTACTCGGCTAGCGACAGCACAGATACGCAGTATTTT.

This chain joins TRBV18 and TRBJ1-5; 7 bases line up with TRBD1. Trimming cost V 3 bases and J 6 bases; bases outside gene matches: 5. The CDR3 loop spans 14 amino acids. The V gene's germline CDR1 is KGHSH and CDR2 LQKENI. CDR3 amino acids: CASSPDRDAQPQHF. In DNA, the CDR3 is TGTGCCAGCTCACCCGACAGGGACGCTCAGCCCCAGCATTTT.